The present entry profiles one T cell receptor beta chain with its context. The data belong to a study of blood T cell repertoires in COVID-19. At the level of the study: Acute and convalescent COVID-19 specimens originated in the United States, Italy and Spain. Sources were T cells, B-cell-depleted T cells, or PBMCs; the material itself was cDNA or gDNA.

Original handling: Reference gene primer amplification gave nucleated cell count estimates. The repertoire was sequenced with immunoSEQ multiplex PCR; TCRdb's copy has only in-frame clones and lacks some. V and J calls and clone size are those listed in that table; D and trimming were worked out from the DNA. The sample has hundreds of thousands of clones, roughly 85% seen once; the top ten hold 3% to 4%. CDR1 is MNHNS, CDR2 SASEGT, per germline. Trimming took 3 bases from V and 4 from J, leaving 15 bases between them. The CDR3 consists of 15 residues. Material: peripheral blood. The rearrangement links TRBV6-1 to TRBJ1-1; tentatively, D is TRBD1 (5 bases). The clonotype was recovered from a woman between 18 and 29 years old with acute or convalescent COVID-19. In nucleotides, the CDR3 is TGTGCCAGCAGTGAGGCGGGGGAGCTGGGCACTGAAGCTTTCTTT. Protein: CASSEAGELGTEAFF.